The rows below give T cell receptor beta chains drawn from one sample of a study of T cell changes during pregnancy in multiple sclerosis. Using immunoSEQ multiplex PCR, the repertoire was profiled, and TCRdb retains in-frame clones only, with some absent. The sample carries tens of thousands of clones, 92% recorded once. The sequencing here drew on peripheral blood, taken in the first trimester of pregnancy. These receptors were obtained from a female donor in good health, enrolled as a control in a pregnancy study. CDR3s include the opening cysteine and the closing phenylalanine or tryptophan.

j_call v_call cdr3_aa
TRBJ1-1 TRBV5-1 CASSLGQGVTEAFF
TRBJ2-7 TRBV5-1 CASSLAVGVAYEQYF
TRBJ2-7 TRBV27 CASSSLGRLGSLEYF
TRBJ1-4 TRBV4-1 CASSPGTGAEKLFF
TRBJ2-5 TRBV29-1 CSIGGAGRRETQYF
TRBJ2-2 TRBV7-9 CASSPTGPGELFF
TRBJ2-7 TRBV28 CASSAWPSSGYEQYF
TRBJ2-1 TRBV2 CASSENRKITYNEQFF
TRBJ2-1 TRBV4-2 CASSQDVGLASNEQFF
TRBJ1-5 TRBV2 CASRLGTDSNQPQHF
TRBJ2-7 TRBV11-3 CASSPRDSEQYF
TRBJ1-5 TRBV2 CASSERWSQPQHF
TRBJ1-1 TRBV5-1 CASSLVQGRNTEAFF
TRBJ2-6 TRBV5-1 CASSPPWAANVLTF
TRBJ1-1 TRBV7-9 CASSRQGSEAFF
TRBJ1-2 TRBV28 CASLTGVGYTF
TRBJ2-1 TRBV15 CATSSGGQVDEQFF
TRBJ2-1 TRBV2 CASSREAVNEQFF
TRBJ1-2 TRBV19 CASTRSPGQGYYGYTF
TRBJ2-7 TRBV7-2 CASSSRQGPSYEQYF
TRBJ2-5 TRBV10-3 CAISAKQGPGETQYF
TRBJ1-3 TRBV18 CASSPRLQGSGNTIYF
TRBJ2-7 TRBV30 CAWSPWTGVFYEQYF
TRBJ2-2 TRBV6-7 CAPKERQSNTGELFF
TRBJ2-5 TRBV5-6 CASSLAGLSDEETQYF
TRBJ2-5 TRBV27 CASSPGTGEVETQYF
TRBJ2-7 TRBV28 CASSLAVGPRRSSYEQYF
TRBJ1-3 TRBV28 CASSHPGAGNTIYF
TRBJ2-2 TRBV27 CASGPGDRSNTGELFF
TRBJ2-3 TRBV10-3 CAISLVQGGSSRNTTDTQYF
TRBJ2-7 TRBV2 CASSDPIAGLTYEQYF
TRBJ1-3 TRBV14 CASSQVGAGNTIYF
TRBJ2-1 TRBV19 CASSIDPPAGGHNEQFF
TRBJ2-1 TRBV7-2 CASSLWQGADLQFF
TRBJ2-3 TRBV6-1 CASSEGLGTDTQYF
TRBJ2-3 TRBV28 CASSGAFGTDTQYF
TRBJ2-7 TRBV7-2 CASSVIRDRVHEQYF
TRBJ2-7 TRBV11-3 CASSFAGEYEQYF
TRBJ2-1 TRBV4-2 CASSRTSSNEQFF
TRBJ2-3 TRBV7-9 CATPVPDTQYF
TRBJ2-7 TRBV7-2 CASSLGLTAGGWSEQYF
TRBJ1-3 TRBV5-1 CASSPQAGNTIYF
TRBJ1-5 TRBV27 CASSTGQGSNQPQHF
TRBJ1-1 TRBV2 CASGFRGAEAFF
TRBJ1-1 TRBV28 CASSLIQGSEAFF
TRBJ2-1 TRBV6-5 CASSYSGLAYYEQFF
TRBJ2-1 TRBV5-8 CASSLGVREASTYNEQFF
TRBJ1-4 TRBV18 CASSPLGQGDEKLFF
TRBJ1-3 TRBV6-1 CASGQSSGNTIYF
TRBJ2-1 TRBV6-1 CASGLSGGAYNEQFF
TRBJ1-3 TRBV4-1 CASSQFDRGSGNTIYF
TRBJ2-6 TRBV27 CASSSYGGGSGANVLTF
TRBJ1-5 TRBV2 CASSDEGRSQPQHF
TRBJ2-3 TRBV6-5 CASSYSGRPSTDTQYF